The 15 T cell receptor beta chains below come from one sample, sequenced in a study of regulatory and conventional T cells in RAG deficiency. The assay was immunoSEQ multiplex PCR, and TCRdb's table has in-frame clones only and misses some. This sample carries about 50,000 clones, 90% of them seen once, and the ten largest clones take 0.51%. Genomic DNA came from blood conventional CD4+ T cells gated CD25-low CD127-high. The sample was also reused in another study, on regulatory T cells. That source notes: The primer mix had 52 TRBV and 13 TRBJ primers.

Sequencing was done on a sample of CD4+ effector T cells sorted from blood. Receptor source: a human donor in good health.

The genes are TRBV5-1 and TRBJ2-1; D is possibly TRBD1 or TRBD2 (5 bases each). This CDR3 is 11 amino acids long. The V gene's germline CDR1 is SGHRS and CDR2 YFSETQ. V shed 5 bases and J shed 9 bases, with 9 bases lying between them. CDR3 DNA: TGCGCCAGCAGGGGGGAGACTGAGCAGTTCTTC. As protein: CASRGETEQFF.

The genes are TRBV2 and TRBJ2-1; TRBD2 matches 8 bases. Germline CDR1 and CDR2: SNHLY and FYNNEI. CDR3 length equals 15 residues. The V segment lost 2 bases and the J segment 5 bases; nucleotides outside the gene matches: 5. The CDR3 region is CASSELRGANNEQFF. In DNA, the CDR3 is TGTGCCAGCAGTGAATTGCGGGGGGCCAACAATGAGCAGTTCTTC.

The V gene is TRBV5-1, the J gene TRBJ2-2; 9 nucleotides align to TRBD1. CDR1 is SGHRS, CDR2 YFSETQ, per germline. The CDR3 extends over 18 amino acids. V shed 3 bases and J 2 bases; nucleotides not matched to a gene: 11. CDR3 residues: CASSSRTGATKNTGELFF. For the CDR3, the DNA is TGCGCCAGCAGCTCGCGGACAGGGGCCACCAAAAACACCGGGGAGCTGTTTTTT.

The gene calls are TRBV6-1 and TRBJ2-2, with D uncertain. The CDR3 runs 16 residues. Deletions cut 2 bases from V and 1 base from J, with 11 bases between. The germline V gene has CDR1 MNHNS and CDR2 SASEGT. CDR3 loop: CASSEWAVGNTGELFF. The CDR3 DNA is TGTGCCAGCAGTGAATGGGCAGTGGGGAACACCGGGGAGCTGTTTTTT.

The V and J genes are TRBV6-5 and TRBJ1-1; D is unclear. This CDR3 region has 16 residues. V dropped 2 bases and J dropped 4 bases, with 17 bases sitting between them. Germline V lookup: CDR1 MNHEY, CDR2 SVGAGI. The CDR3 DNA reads TGTGCCAGCAGTTACAATGTCGGAGGCCGAATCACTGAAGCTTTCTTT. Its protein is CASSYNVGGRITEAFF.

Here the CDR3 DNA reads TGTGCCAGCAGGGACCTAGCGGGAGGCGAGACCCAGTACTTC. Translation: CASRDLAGGETQYF. This chain uses TRBV27 with TRBJ2-5; 11 bases agree with TRBD2. Germline CDR1 is MNHEY and CDR2 is SMNVEV (reference sequence). The CDR3 is 14 amino acids. V gave up 6 bases and J gave up 5 bases; unmatched junction bases: 5.

The CDR3, as DNA: TGTGCCAGCAGCGTAAGCAGCGGTAGCACAGATACGCAGTATTTT. Amino acids: CASSVSSGSTDTQYF. The chain uses TRBV9 and TRBJ2-3; tentatively, D is TRBD2 (5 bases). Germline V gives CDR1 SGDLS, CDR2 YYNGEE. The V gene lost 1 base and the J gene lost 0 bases, with 9 bases spanning the gap. The CDR3 consists of 15 residues.

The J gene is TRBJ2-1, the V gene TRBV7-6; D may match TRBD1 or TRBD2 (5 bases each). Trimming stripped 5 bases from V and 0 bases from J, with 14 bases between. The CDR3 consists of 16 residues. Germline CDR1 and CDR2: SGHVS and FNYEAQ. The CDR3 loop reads CASSRTRGSSYNEQFF. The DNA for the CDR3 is TGTGCCAGCAGCCGAACTAGGGGCAGCTCCTACAATGAGCAGTTCTTC.

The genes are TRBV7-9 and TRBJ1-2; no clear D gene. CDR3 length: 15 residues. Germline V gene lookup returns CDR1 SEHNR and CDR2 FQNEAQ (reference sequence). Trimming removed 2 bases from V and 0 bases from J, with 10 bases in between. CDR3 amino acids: CASSLLIGANYGYTF. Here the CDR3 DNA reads TGTGCCAGCAGCTTATTAATCGGGGCTAACTATGGCTACACCTTC.

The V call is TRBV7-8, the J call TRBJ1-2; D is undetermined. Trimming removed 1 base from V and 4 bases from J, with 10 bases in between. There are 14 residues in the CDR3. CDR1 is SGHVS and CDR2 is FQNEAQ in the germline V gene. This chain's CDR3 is CASSLDPGSYGYTF. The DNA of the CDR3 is TGTGCCAGCAGCTTAGACCCGGGGAGCTATGGCTACACCTTC.

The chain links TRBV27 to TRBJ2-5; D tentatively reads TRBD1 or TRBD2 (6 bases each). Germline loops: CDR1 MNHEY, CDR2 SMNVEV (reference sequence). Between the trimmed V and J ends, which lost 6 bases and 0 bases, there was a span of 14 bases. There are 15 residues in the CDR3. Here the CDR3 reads CASRESGAYQETQYF. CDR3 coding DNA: TGTGCCAGCAGAGAGTCGGGGGCGTACCAAGAGACCCAGTACTTC.

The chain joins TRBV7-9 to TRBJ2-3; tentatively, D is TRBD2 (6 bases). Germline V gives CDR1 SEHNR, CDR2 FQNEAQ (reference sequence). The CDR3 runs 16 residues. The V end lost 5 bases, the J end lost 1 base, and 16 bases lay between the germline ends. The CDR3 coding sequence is TGTGCCAGCAGCGTTGCCGGGACTGGGGGCACAGATACGCAGTATTTT. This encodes CASSVAGTGGTDTQYF.

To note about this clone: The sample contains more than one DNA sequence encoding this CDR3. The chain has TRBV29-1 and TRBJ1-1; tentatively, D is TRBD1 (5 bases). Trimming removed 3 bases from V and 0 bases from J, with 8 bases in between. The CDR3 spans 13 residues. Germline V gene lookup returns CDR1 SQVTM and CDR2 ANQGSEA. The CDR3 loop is CSVEGRLNTEAFF. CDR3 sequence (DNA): TGCAGCGTTGAGGGACGGTTGAACACTGAAGCTTTCTTT.

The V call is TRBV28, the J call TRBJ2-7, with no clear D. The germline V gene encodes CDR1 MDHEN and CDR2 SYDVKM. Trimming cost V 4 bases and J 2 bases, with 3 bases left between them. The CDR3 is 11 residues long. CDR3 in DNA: TGTGCCAGCAGTTCCCCCTACGAGCAGTACTTC. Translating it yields CASSSPYEQYF.

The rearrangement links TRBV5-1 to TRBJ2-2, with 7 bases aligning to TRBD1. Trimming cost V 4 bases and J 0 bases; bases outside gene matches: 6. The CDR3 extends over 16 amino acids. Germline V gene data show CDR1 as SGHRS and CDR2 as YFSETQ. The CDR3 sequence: CASSHLTGTNTGELFF. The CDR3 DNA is TGCGCCAGCAGCCACCTGACAGGGACGAACACCGGGGAGCTGTTTTTT.